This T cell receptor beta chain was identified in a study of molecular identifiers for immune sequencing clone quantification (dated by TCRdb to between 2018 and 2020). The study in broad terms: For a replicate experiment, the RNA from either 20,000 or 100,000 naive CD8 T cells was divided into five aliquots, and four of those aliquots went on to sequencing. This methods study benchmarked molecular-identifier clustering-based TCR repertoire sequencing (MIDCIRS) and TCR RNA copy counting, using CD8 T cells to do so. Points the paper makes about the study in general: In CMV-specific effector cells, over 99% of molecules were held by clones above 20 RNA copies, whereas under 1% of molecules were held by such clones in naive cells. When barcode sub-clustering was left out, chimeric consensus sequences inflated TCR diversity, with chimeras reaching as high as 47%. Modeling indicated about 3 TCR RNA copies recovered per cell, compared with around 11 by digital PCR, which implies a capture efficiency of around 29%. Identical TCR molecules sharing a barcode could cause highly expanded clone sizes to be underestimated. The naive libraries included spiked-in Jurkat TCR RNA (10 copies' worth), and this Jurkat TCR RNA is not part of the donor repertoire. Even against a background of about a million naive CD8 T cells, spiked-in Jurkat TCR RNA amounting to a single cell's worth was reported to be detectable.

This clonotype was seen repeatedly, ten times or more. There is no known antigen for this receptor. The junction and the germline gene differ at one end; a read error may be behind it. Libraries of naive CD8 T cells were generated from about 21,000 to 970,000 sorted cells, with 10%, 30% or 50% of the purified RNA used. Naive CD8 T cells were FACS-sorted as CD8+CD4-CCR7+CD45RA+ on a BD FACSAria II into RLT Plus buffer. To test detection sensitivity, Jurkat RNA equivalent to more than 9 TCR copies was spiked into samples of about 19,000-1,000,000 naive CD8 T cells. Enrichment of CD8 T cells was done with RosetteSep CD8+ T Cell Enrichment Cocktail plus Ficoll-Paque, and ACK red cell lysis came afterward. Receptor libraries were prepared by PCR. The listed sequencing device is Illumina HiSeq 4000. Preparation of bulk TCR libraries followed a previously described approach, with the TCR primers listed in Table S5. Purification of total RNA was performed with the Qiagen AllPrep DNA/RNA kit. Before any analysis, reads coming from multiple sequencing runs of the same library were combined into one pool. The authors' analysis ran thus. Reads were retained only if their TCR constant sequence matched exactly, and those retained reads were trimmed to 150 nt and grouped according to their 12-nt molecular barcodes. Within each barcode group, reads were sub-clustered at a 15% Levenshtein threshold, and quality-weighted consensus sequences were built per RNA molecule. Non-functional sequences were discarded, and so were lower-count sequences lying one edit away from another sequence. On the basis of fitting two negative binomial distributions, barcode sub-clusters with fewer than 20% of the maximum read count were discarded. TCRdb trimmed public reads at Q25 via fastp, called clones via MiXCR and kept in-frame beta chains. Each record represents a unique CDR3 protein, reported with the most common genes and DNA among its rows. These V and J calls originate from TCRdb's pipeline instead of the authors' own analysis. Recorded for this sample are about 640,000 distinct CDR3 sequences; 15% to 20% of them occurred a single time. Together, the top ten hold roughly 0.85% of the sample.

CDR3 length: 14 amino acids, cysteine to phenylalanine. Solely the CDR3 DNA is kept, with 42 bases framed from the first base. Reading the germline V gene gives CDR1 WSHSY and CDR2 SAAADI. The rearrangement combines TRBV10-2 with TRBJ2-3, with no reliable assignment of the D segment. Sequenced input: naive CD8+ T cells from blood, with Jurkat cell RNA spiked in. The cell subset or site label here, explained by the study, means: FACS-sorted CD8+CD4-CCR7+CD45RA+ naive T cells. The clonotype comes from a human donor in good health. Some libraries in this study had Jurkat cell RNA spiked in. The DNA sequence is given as TGTGCCAGCAGCCCGGCTAGGAGCACAGATACGCAGTATTTT. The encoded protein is CASSPARSTDTQYF.